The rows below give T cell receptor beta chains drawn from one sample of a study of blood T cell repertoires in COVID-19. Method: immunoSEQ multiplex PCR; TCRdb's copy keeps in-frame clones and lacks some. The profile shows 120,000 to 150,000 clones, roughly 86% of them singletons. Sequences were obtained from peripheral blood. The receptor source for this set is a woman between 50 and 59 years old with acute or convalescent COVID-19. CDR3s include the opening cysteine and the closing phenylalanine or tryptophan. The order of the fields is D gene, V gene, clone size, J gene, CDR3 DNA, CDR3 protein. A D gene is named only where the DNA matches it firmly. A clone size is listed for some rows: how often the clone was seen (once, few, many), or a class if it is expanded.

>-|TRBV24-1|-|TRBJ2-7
TGTGCCACCAGTGACGGAATAGCCAACGAGCAGTACTTC
CATSDGIANEQYF
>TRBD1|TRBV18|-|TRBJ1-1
TGTGCCAGCTCACCAACCACTGATACAGGGGCCACTGAAGCTTTCTTT
CASSPTTDTGATEAFF
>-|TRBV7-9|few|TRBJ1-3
TGTGCCAGCAGCCTAGCCCCAGGGGTAATTAGAAACACCATATATTTT
CASSLAPGVIRNTIYF
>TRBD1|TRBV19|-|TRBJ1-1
TGTGCCAGTGTGGACAGGGGCATGATTACTGAAGCTTTCTTT
CASVDRGMITEAFF
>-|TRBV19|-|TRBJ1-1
TGTGCCAGTAGTATATCCTATCCAGGGAGGGGAACGAACACTGAAGCTTTCTTT
CASSISYPGRGTNTEAFF
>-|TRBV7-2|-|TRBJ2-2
TGTGCCAGCAGCGGATGGTCCGGGATGAACACCGGGGAGCTGTTTTTT
CASSGWSGMNTGELFF
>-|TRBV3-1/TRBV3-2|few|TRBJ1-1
TGTGCCAGCAGCTCGACCCCGAGGACTGAAGCTTTCTTT
CASSSTPRTEAFF
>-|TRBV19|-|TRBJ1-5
TGTGCCAGTGCGATACAGGGAGAGGGCAATCAGCCCCAGCATTTT
CASAIQGEGNQPQHF
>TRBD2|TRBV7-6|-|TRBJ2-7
TGTGCCAGCAGCTTAGGGACTAGCGGGAGTTACGAGCAGTACTTC
CASSLGTSGSYEQYF
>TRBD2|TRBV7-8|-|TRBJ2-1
TGTGCCAGCAGCCCGAGACTAGCGGGAGCGGTTGGTAATGAGCAGTTCTTC
CASSPRLAGAVGNEQFF
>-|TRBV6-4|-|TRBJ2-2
TGTGCCAGCAGGCCAAAGCGGCCGGGGTCCTCCGGGGAGCTGTTTTTT
CASRPKRPGSSGELFF
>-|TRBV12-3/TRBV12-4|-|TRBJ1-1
TGTGCCAGCAGTTTTTTGGGGGGCACTGAAGCTTTCTTT
CASSFLGGTEAFF
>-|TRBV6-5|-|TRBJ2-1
TGTGCCAGCAGTTACCAAAATTCCTACAATGAGCAGTTCTTC
CASSYQNSYNEQFF
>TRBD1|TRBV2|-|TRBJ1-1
TGTGCCAGCAGGTACTACAGGGGGCGCGGCACTGAAGCTTTCTTT
CASRYYRGRGTEAFF
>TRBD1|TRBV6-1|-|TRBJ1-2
TGTGCCAGCAGTGAGGTGGCAGGGGGCGATCATATGCTCTATGGCTACACCTTC
CASSEVAGGDHMLYGYTF
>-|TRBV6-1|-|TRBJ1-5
TGTGCCAGCAGTGATCCCCTTCGCAGGGGCAATCAGCCCCAGCATTTT
CASSDPLRRGNQPQHF
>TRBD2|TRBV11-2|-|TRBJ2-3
TGTGCCAGCATTAAACGGGGGGGCACAGATACGCAGTATTTT
CASIKRGGTDTQYF
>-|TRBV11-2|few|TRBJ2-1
TGTGCCAGCAGCTGGTTCGAGGGGGCGCGGAGGGAGGAGCAGTTCTTC
CASSWFEGARREEQFF
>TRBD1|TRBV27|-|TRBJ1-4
TGTGCCAGCACTCACAACTCGGTTTCCGGGACAGGGGTCGAAAAACTGTTTTTT
CASTHNSVSGTGVEKLFF
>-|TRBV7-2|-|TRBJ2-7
TGTGCCAGCAGCTTAGCGGGCGGGATCTACGAGCAGTACTTC
CASSLAGGIYEQYF
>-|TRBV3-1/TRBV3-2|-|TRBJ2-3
TGTGCCAGCAGCTACACAGATACGCAGTATTTT
CASSYTDTQYF
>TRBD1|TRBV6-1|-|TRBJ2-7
TGTGCCAGCAGTGAGACAGGGCTGAACTTGAACGAGCAGTACTTC
CASSETGLNLNEQYF
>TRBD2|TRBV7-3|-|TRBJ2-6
TGTGCCAGCAGCTTGGGCGGGGGTCTGGACTCTGGGGCCAACGTCCTGACTTTC
CASSLGGGLDSGANVLTF
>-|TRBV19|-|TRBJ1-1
TGTGCCAGTAGTATGGTAGGGGCTGGGGACACTGAAGCTTTCTTT
CASSMVGAGDTEAFF
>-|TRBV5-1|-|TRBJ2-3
TGCGCCAGCAGCATAGACACGTCCACAGATACGCAGTATTTT
CASSIDTSTDTQYF
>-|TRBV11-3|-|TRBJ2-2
TGTGCCAGCAGCCCAGGGGACACTTCGGCCGGGGAGCTGTTTTTT
CASSPGDTSAGELFF
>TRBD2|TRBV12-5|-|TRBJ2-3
TGTGCTAGTGGTTTGGTTACCGGGACTAGCGGGGGGTGGGACACAGATACGCAGTATTTT
CASGLVTGTSGGWDTDTQYF
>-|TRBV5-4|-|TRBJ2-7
TGTGCCAGCAGCTCTCTGTGGGGGGCCTACGAGCAGTACTTC
CASSSLWGAYEQYF
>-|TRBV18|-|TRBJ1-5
TGTGCCAGCTCCACCGAAGGGGGCAATCAGCCCCAGCATTTT
CASSTEGGNQPQHF
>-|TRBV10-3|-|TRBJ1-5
TGTGCCATCAGTTTGGAGCAGGGGAACCAGCCCCAGCATTTT
CAISLEQGNQPQHF
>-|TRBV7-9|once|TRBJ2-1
TGTGCCAGCAGCCCTACCCCAGGGGGAGGTTTCAATGAGCAGTTCTTC
CASSPTPGGGFNEQFF
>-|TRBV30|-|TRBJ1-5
TGTGCCTGGAGTTGGAAGGGGAATCAGCCCCAGCATTTT
CAWSWKGNQPQHF
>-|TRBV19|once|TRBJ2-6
TGTGCCAGTACCCCCGTTCCTGGGGCCAACGTCCTGACTTTC
CASTPVPGANVLTF
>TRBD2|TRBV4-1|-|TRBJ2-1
TGCGCCAGCAGCAAGACTAGCGGGGGTATATACAATGAGCAGTTCTTC
CASSKTSGGIYNEQFF
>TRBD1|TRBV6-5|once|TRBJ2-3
TGTGCCAGCAGTTCCACAGGGGGCGCAGATACGCAGTATTTT
CASSSTGGADTQYF
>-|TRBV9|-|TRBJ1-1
TGTGCCAGCAGCGTAGTAGGCGGTGAAGCTTTCTTT
CASSVVGGEAFF
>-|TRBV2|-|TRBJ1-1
TGTGCCAGCGGAAGACAGGAAGCTTTCTTT
CASGRQEAFF
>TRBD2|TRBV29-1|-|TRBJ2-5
TGCAGCGTCCATGGACTAGCGGGAGAAGAGACCCAGTACTTC
CSVHGLAGEETQYF
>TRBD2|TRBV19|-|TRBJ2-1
TGTGCCAGTAGTACGAGCGGGGGGGCCATCAATGAGCAGTTCTTC
CASSTSGGAINEQFF
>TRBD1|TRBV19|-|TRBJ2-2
TGTGCCAGTAGTATAGCCCGGACAGGGCGTCCCGGGGAGCTGTTTTTT
CASSIARTGRPGELFF